This T cell receptor beta chain was identified during a study of T cell repertoires in cytomegalovirus infection. In germline, CDR1 is SGHDT, CDR2 YYEEEE. Trimming removed 7 bases at V and 3 bases at J, with 22 bases between. CDR3 length: 16 amino acids. TCRdb itself ran the reads through MiXCR, one entry per CDR3 protein. The sample records fewer than 550,000 distinct CDR3 sequences, about 11% being singletons. In its sample, this clonotype was seen once. The clonotype was recovered from a human donor in good health (CMV status not recorded). Some clones in this sample may be carry-over from other donors' samples. Sequencing was carried out using PBMCs. The genes are TRBV5-6 and TRBJ1-1, with D maybe TRBD1 (5 bases). CDR3 nucleotide sequence: TGTGCCAGCGGATTCCAGACAGTCCCTCGGGACACTGAAGCTTTCTTT. Translated, it gives CASGFQTVPRDTEAFF.